The sequence of this T cell receptor beta chain was determined in a study of cytomegalovirus exposure and HLA in healthy donors. Vbeta (60) and Jbeta (13) primers were used in the PCR. Profiling relied on immunoSEQ multiplex PCR, and the TCRdb table lists in-frame clones only, not all of them. The sample yields about 63,000 clones, around 80% seen once. V lost 0 bases to trimming and J lost 4 bases, with 11 bases between them. The CDR3 is made up of 15 amino acids. Germline V gene data show CDR1 as SGDLS and CDR2 as YYNGEE. The sequence came from a woman aged 25 to 39 in good health and CMV-seronegative. What was sequenced was PBMCs. This chain joins TRBV9 and TRBJ2-1, with TRBD2 as a possible D gene (7 bases). CDR3: CASSVAGGGYNEQFF. The CDR3 DNA reads as TGTGCCAGCAGCGTAGCGGGGGGCGGGTACAATGAGCAGTTCTTC.